Below, one T cell receptor beta chain is given with its context. This receptor's antigen is unknown. Base-call qualities are not available, and no considerably larger clone is one nucleotide away. The data derive from a study of cytomegalovirus exposure and HLA in healthy donors (dated by TCRdb to 2016 to 2017). Background for the entire study: According to a later analysis, one platform produced both the 100 to 150 validation repertoires and the 550 to 800 repertoires of the first cohort. To predict cytomegalovirus infection status, the study brought together high-throughput TCR immunosequencing, statistical association of individual TCRs with disease status, and machine learning. In addition to the first cohort of 500 to 850 subjects, a separate validation cohort of over 90 different subjects was used. The study aimed to test whether signatures of past pathogen exposure could be identified by cataloging public T cell receptors. Broader findings and caveats from the paper: Three of the identified cytomegalovirus-associated TCR beta chains were confirmed in vitro to be specific for cytomegalovirus antigens. The study gave a list of about 160 TCR beta chains associated with cytomegalovirus. It was suggested by the authors that the approach could potentially be generalized to other disease states and immunological phenotypes. Of the cluster scores, roughly 95% were above 0 in a later analysis, which found that TCRs clustered in the first cohort also tended to co-occur in the roughly 130 validation repertoires. Across donors, most TCR sequences were observed very rarely, whereas some public TCRs were present in many individuals. The validation cohort had no HLA typing available for a later analysis, so co-occurrence within that cohort was assessed over all 130 or so repertoires. Cytomegalovirus status was reported to be diagnosed by the classifier with high specificity and sensitivity in both the original and validation cohorts.

The donors belonged to the validation cohort of over a hundred subjects, which was separate from the approximately 700-subject first cohort. The library relied on the immunoSEQ multiplex PCR assay. As for the original processing: A statistical classification framework was built to diagnose cytomegalovirus status from the catalog of TCR beta chain sequences. The table comes from immuneACCESS by way of TCRdb, which keeps in-frame sequences with V and J called. Part of the clones is missing from these tables; in studies checked, under half for an unresolved V gene and the rest for unknown reasons. The V and J calls and clone size were taken over from that table, and D and trimming were inferred from the DNA. Counted in this sample were 250,000 to 350,000 clones; just over 85% of them appeared once. The ten largest account for about 0.8% of the sample. Sequencing used PBMCs. This clonotype was obtained from a woman aged 18-29 years in good health and CMV-seronegative.

The nucleotide sequence is given as TGTGCCAGCAGTATAGCGGGAGGGCCTGACGAGCAGTACTTC. This encodes CASSIAGGPDEQYF. Rearrangement joined TRBV6-1 to TRBJ2-7, and TRBD2 aligns with 11 junction nucleotides. From the cysteine up to the phenylalanine, the CDR3 has a length of 14 residues. The kept DNA is CDR3 alone, 42 bases in frame from the first base. CDR1 and CDR2 (MNHNS, SASEGT) derive from the germline V gene. After removal of 5 bases from V and 5 bases from J, the junction retains 5 bases not matched to a gene.